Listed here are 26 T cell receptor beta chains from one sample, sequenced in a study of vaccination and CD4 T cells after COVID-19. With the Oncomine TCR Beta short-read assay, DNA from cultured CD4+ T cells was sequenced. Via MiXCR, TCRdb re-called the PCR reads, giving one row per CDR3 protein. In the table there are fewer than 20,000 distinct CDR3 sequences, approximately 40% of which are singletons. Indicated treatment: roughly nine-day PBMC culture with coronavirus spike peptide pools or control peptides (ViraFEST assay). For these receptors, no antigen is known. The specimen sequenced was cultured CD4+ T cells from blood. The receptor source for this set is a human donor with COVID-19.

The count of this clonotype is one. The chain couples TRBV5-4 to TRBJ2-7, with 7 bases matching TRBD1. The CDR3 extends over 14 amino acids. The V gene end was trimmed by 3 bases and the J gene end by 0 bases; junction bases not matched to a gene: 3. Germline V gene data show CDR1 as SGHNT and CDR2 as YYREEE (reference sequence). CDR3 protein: CASSWTGSSYEQYF. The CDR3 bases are TGTGCCAGCAGCTGGACAGGTAGCTCCTACGAGCAGTACTTC.

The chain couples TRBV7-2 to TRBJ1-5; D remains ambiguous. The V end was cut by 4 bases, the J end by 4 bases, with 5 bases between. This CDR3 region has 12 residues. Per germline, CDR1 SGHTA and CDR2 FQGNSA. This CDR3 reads CASSSPNQPQHF. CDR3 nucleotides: TGTGCCAGCAGCTCCCCAAATCAGCCCCAGCATTTT.

As DNA, the CDR3 is TGTGCCAGTCGTCCCACCGGACTTCTAGGGCCCGATACGCAGTATTTT. Translated: CASRPTGLLGPDTQYF. The V gene is TRBV19, the J gene TRBJ2-3, with D possibly matching TRBD2 (5 bases). Germline loops: CDR1 LNHDA, CDR2 SQIVND (reference sequence). CDR3 length: 16 amino acids. Trimming stripped 8 bases from V and 6 bases from J, with 24 bases between.

CDR3 sequence: CASRYVVPSFADTQYF. CDR3 nucleotide sequence: TGTGCCAGCAGATACGTGGTCCCGTCTTTTGCAGATACGCAGTATTTT. V usage is TRBV6-2 or TRBV6-3 and J usage is TRBJ2-3; no reliable D call. The CDR3 length is 16 residues. Trimming shortened V by 6 bases and J by 4 bases, and 20 bases separated the two germline ends. CDR1 is MNHEY, CDR2 SVGEGT, per germline.

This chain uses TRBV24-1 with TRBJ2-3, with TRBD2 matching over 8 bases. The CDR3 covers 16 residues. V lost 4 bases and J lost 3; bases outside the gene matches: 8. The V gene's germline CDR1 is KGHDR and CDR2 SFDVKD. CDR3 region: CATSDASGGRTDTQYF. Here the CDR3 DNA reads TGTGCCACCAGTGACGCGAGCGGGGGCCGAACAGATACGCAGTATTTT.

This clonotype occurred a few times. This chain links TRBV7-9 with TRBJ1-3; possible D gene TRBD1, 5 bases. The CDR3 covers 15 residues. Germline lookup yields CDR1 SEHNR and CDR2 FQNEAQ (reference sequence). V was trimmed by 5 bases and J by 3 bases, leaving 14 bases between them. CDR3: CASSRAGTIGNTIYF. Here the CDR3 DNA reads TGTGCCAGCAGCCGCGCCGGGACGATTGGAAACACCATATATTTT.

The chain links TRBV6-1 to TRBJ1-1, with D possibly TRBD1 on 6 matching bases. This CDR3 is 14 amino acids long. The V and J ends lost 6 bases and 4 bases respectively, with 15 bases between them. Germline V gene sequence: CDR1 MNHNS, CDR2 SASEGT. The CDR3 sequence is CASRGFGGATEAFF. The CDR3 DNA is TGTGCCAGCAGGGGGTTTGGGGGGGCCACTGAAGCTTTCTTT.

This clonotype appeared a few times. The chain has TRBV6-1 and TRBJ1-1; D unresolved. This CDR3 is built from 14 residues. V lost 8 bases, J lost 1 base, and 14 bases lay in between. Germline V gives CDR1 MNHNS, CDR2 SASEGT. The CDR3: CASASTYANTEAFF. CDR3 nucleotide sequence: TGTGCCAGCGCATCGACGTATGCGAACACTGAAGCTTTCTTT.

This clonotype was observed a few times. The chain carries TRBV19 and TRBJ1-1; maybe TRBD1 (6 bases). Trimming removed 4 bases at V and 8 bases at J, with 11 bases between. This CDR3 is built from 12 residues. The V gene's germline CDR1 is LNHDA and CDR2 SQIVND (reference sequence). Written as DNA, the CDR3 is TGTGCCAGTAGTAAACAGGGTTCAGAAGCTTTCTTT. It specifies CASSKQGSEAFF.

CDR3 nucleotides: TGTGCCAGCAGCGCCCACAGGTTTCCGAACACTGAAGCTTTCTTT. Protein: CASSAHRFPNTEAFF. The chain recombines TRBV7-3 with TRBJ1-1, with D maybe TRBD1 (5 bases). The CDR3 loop spans 15 amino acids. Trimming removed 5 bases at V and 1 base at J, with 14 bases between. Germline V lookup: CDR1 SGHTA, CDR2 FQGTGA.

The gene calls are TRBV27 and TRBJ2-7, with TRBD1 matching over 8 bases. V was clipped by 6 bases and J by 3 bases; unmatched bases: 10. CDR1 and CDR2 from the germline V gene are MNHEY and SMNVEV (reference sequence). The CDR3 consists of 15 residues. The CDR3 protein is CASRRAGTGFYEQYF. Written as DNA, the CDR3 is TGTGCCAGCAGACGGGCCGGGACAGGTTTCTACGAGCAGTACTTC.

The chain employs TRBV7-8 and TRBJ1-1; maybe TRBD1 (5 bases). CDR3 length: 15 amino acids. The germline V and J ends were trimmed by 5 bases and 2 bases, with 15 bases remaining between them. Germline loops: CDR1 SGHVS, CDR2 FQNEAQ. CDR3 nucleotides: TGTGCCAGCAGCCTCCGGGACGCACGAAACACTGAAGCTTTCTTT. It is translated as CASSLRDARNTEAFF.

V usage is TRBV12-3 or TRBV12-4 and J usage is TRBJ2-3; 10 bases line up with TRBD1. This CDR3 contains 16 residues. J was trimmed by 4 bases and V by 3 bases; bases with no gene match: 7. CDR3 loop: CASSFATGGWSDTQYF. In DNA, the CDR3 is TGTGCCAGCAGTTTCGCGACAGGGGGCTGGTCAGATACGCAGTATTTT.

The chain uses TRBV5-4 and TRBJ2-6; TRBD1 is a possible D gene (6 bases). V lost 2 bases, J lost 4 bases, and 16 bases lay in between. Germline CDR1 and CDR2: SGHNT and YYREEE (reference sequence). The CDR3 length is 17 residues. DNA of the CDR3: TGTGCCAGCAGCTTTAAGGACAGATCATCAGGGGCCAACGTCCTGACTTTC. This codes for CASSFKDRSSGANVLTF.

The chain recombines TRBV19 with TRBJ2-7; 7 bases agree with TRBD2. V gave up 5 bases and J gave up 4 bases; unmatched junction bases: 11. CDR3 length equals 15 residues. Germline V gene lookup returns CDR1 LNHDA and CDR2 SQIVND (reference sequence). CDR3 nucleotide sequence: TGTGCCAGTAGTCAGGAGAGGGAGGGGAGATACGAGCAGTACTTC. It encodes CASSQEREGRYEQYF.

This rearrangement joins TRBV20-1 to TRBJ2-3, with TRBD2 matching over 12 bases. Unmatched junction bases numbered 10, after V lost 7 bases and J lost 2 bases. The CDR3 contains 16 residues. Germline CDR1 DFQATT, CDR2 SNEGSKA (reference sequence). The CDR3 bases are TGCAGTGGAAGAGTAGCTAGCGGGGGGGTCACAGATACGCAGTATTTT. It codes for CSGRVASGGVTDTQYF.

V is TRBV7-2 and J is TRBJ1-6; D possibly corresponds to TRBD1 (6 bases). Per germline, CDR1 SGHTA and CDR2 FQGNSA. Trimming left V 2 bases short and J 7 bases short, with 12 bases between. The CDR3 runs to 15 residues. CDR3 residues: CASSLSGARNSPLHF. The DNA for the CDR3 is TGTGCCAGCAGCTTATCGGGGGCGAGGAATTCACCCCTCCACTTT. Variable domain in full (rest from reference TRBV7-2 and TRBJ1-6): GAGVSQSPSNKVTEKGKDVELRCDPISGHTALYWYRQSLGQGLEFLIYFQGNSAPDKSGLPSDRFSAERTGGSVSTLTIQRTQQEDSAVYLCASSLSGARNSPLHFGNGTRLTVT.

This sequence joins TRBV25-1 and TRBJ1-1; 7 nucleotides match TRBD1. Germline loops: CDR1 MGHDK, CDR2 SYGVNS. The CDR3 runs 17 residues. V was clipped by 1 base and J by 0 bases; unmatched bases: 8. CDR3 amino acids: CASSEFYRGAMNTEAFF. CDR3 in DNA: TGTGCCAGCAGTGAATTCTACAGGGGCGCAATGAACACTGAAGCTTTCTTT. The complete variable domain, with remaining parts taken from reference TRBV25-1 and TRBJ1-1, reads EADIYQTPRYLVIGTGKKITLECSQTMGHDKMYWYQQDPGMELHLIHYSYGVNSTEKGDLSSESTVSRIRTEHFPLTLESARPSHTSQYLCASSEFYRGAMNTEAFFGQGTRLTVV.

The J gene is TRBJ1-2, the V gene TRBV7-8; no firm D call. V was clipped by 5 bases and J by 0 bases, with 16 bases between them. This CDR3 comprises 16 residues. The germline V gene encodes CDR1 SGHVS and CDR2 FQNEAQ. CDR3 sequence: CASSPRNRLANYGYTF. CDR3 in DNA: TGTGCCAGCAGCCCCCGTAATCGATTAGCTAACTATGGCTACACCTTC.

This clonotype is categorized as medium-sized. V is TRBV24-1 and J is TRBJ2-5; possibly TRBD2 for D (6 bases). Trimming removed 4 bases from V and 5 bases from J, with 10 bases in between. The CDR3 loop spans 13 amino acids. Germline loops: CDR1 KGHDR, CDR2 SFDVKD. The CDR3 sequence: CATSDPAGETQYF. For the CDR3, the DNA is TGTGCCACCAGTGACCCCGCGGGGGAGACCCAGTACTTC.

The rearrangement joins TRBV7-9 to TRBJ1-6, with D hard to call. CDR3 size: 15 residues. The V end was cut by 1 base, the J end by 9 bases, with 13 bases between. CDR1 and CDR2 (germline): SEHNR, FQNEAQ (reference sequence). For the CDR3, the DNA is TGTGCCAGCAGCTTAGGTGGCCAGTCGGGTTCACCCCTCCACTTT. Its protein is CASSLGGQSGSPLHF.

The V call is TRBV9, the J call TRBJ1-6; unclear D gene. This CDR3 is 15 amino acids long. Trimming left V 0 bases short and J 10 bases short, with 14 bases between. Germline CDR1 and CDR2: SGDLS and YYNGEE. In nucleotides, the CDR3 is TGTGCCAGCAGCGTAGCTGTGAGGGAAAGCTCACCCCTCCACTTT. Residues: CASSVAVRESSPLHF.

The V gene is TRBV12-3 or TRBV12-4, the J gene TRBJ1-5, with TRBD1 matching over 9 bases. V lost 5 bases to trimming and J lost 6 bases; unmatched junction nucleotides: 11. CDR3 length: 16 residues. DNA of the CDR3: TGTGCCAGCAGTCCGACCCTCCGACAGGGGGGTCAGCCCCAGCATTTT. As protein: CASSPTLRQGGQPQHF.

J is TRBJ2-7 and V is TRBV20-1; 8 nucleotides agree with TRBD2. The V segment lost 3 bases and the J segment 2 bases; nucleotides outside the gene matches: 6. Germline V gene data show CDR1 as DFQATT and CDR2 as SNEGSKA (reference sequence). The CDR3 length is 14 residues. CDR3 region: CSASVIGGAYEQYF. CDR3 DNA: TGCAGTGCTAGTGTGATCGGGGGGGCCTACGAGCAGTACTTC.

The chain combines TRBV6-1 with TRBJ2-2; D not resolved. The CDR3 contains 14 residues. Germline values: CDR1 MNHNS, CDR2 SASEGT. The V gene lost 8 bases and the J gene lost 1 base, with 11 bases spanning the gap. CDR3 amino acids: CASPSDLNTGELFF. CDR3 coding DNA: TGTGCCAGCCCGTCGGACCTGAACACCGGGGAGCTGTTTTTT.

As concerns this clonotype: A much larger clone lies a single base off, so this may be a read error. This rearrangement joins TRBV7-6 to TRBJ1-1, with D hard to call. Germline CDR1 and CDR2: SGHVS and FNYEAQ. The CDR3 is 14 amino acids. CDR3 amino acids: CASSSPRGFTGAFF. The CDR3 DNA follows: TGTGCCAGCAGCTCCCCAAGAGGGTTCACTGGAGCTTTCTTT.